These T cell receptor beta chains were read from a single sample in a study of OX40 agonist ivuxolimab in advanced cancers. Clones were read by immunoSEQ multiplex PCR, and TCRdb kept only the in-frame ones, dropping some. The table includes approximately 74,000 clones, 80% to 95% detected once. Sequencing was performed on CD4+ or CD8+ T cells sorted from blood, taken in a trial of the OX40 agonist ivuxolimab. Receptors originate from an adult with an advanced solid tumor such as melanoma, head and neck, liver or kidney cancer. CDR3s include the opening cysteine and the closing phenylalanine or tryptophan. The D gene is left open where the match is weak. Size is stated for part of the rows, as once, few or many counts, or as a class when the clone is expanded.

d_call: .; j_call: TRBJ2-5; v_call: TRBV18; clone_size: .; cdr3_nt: TGTGCCAGCTCACCACCTTCCTCCCCACAAGAGACCCAGTACTTC; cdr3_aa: CASSPPSSPQETQYF
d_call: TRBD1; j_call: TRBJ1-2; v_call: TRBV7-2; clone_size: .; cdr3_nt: TGTGCCAGCAGCTTAGGCGGACAGGCCCCAGGCTACACCTTC; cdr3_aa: CASSLGGQAPGYTF
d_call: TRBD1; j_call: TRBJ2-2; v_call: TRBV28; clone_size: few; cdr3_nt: TGTGCCAGCAGTTCCCCCGGGACAGCGAACACCGGGGAGCTGTTTTTT; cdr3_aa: CASSSPGTANTGELFF
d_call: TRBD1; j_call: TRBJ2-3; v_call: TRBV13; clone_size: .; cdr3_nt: TGTGCCAGCAGCTTAAAGACAGGGGGACTAGATACGCAGTATTTT; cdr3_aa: CASSLKTGGLDTQYF
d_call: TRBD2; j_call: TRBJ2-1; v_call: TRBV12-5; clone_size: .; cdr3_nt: TGTGCTAGTGGTTTGCCGCATAGCGGGAGGGCCCCCCCCAATGAGCAGTTCTTC; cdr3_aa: CASGLPHSGRAPPNEQFF
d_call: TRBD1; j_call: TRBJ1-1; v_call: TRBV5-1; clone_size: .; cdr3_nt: TGCGCCAGCAGCTCAGACAGGGGAACTGAAGCTTTCTTT; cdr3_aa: CASSSDRGTEAFF
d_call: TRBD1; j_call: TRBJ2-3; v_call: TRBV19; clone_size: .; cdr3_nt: TGTGCCAGTAGTATAGACTCGGGACAGGGAACAGATACGCAGTATTTT; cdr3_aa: CASSIDSGQGTDTQYF
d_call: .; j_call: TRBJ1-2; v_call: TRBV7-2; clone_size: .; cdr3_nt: TGTGCCAGCAGCTTAGTTTATAGCGAGGCGCGTGGCTACACCTTC; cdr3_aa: CASSLVYSEARGYTF
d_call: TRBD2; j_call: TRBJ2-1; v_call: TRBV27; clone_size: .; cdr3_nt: TGTGCCAGCAGTTTATTTGGGCTAGCGGGGGGCTACTACAATGAGCAGTTCTTC; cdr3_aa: CASSLFGLAGGYYNEQFF
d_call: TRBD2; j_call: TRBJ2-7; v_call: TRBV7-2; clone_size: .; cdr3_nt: TGTGCCAGCAGCTTAGATACGCGGGGGGCGGTTAGGGGCGAGCAGTACTTC; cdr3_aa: CASSLDTRGAVRGEQYF
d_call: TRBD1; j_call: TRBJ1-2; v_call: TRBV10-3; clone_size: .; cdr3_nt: TGTGCCATCAGGCCCAGGGACAGCTATGGCTACACCTTC; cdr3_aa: CAIRPRDSYGYTF
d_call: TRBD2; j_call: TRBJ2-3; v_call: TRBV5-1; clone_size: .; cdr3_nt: TGCGCCTCCTACCCCTTGGCGGGGGACCTGGCAGATACGCAGTATTTT; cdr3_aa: CASYPLAGDLADTQYF
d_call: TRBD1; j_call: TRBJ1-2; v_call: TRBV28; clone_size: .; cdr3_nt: TGTGCCAGCAGTCGGGGACAGGGGGCGCATAGTGGCTACACCTTC; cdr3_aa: CASSRGQGAHSGYTF
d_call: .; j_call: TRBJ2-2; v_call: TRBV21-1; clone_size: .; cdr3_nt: TGTGCCAGCAGCACCTGGGTCCCTCGACTAGCGGGAGGGAACGAGGGGAACACCGGGGAGCTGTTTTTT; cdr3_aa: CASSTWVPRLAGGNEGNTGELFF
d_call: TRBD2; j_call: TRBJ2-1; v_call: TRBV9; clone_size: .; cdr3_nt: TGTGCCAGCAGCGTGAGTAGCGGGGGGTACAATGAGCAGTTCTTC; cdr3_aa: CASSVSSGGYNEQFF
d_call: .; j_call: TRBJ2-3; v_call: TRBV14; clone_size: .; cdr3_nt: TGTGCCAGCAGCCCTTGGGACGCCCCAGGGCATACGCAGTATTTT; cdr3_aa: CASSPWDAPGHTQYF
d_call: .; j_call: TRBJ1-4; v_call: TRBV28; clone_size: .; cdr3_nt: TGTGCCAGCAGTTTACAGGGAGGAACTAATGAAAAACTGTTTTTT; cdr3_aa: CASSLQGGTNEKLFF
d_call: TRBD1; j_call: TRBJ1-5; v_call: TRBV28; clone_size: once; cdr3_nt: TGTGCCAGCAGACCCCGGACAGGGGGCTATCAGCCCCAGCATTTT; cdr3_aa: CASRPRTGGYQPQHF
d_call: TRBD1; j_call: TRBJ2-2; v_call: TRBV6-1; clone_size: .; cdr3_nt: TGTGCCAGCAGTGGCTACAGGGGCGTCGGGGAGCTGTTTTTT; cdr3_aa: CASSGYRGVGELFF
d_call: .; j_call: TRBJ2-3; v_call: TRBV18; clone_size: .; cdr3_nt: TGTGCCAGCTCACCGCCGGGCCAAGATACGCAGTATTTT; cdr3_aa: CASSPPGQDTQYF
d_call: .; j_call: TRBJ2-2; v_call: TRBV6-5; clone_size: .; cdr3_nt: TGTGCCAGCAGTTGGCGGGGTTTGAACACCGGGGAGCTGTTTTTT; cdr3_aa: CASSWRGLNTGELFF
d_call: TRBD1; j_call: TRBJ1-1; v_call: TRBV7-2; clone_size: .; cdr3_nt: TGTGCCAGCAGCTTATTCCCCAGGGGGAAAACTGAAGCTTTCTTT; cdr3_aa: CASSLFPRGKTEAFF
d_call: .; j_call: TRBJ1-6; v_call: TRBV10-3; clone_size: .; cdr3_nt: TGTGCCATCAGTGAGTCACCAGATCAGACACCCCTCCACTTT; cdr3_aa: CAISESPDQTPLHF
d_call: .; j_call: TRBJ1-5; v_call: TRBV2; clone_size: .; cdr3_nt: TGTGCCAGCAAGAAGGAGACAGATAGCAATCAGCCCCAGCATTTT; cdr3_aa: CASKKETDSNQPQHF
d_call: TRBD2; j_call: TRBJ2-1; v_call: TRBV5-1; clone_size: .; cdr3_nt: TGCGCCAGCAGCTTGGACGGCGGGAGGACGTTCTTC; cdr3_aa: CASSLDGGRTFF
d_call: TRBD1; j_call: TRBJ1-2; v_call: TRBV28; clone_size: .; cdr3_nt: TGTGCCAGCATAAAACAGGGGGCGGGCTATGGCTACACCTTC; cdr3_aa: CASIKQGAGYGYTF
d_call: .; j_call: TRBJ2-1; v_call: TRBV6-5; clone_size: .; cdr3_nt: TGTGCCAGCATTGGACAGAATGAGCAGTTCTTC; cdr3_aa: CASIGQNEQFF
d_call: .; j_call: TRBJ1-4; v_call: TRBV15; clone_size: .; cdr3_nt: TGTGCCACCAGCAGAGATACGGGAAAACTGTTTTTT; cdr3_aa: CATSRDTGKLFF
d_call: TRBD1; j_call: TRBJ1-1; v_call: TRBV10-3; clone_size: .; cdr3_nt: TGTACCATCAGGGGGGAGGCTGAAGCTTTCTTT; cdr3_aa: CTIRGEAEAFF
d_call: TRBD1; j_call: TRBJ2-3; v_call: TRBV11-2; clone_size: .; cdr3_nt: TGTGCCAGCAGCTTAGTGACAGGGGGCCCCTACAGCACAGATACGCAGTATTTT; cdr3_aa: CASSLVTGGPYSTDTQYF
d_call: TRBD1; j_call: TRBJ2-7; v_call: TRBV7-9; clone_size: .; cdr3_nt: TGTGCCAGCAGCTATTCTACAGGGGCTTCTGACGAGCAGTACTTC; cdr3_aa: CASSYSTGASDEQYF
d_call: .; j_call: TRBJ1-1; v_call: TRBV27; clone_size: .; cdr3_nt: TGTGCCAGCAGTTTCGGCCCTAGGGCTTTCTTT; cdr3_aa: CASSFGPRAFF
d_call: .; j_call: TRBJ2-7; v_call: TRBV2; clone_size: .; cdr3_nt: TGTGCCAGCAGGACAGTGGGCTACGAGCAGTACTTC; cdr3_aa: CASRTVGYEQYF